A single sample gave rise to the 13 T cell receptor beta chains below, sequenced in a study of T cell responses to AZD1222 COVID-19 vaccine. Produced via immunoSEQ multiplex PCR; TCRdb's table is partial and in-frame only. The sample shows roughly 120,000 clones, more than 75% of them seen only once. Sequencing was performed on peripheral blood, taken 28 days after the second AZD1222 dose. All receptors come from an adult who received the AZD1222 COVID-19 vaccine.

V usage is TRBV4-1 and J usage is TRBJ1-5, with D unresolved. Germline loops: CDR1 MGHRA, CDR2 YSYEKL. The CDR3 is 14 residues long. The V gene lost 2 bases and the J gene lost 9 bases, with 14 bases spanning the gap. CDR3 loop: CASSQPGPPGPQHF. CDR3 nucleotide sequence: TGCGCCAGCAGCCAACCCGGGCCCCCCGGGCCCCAGCATTTT.

The chain couples TRBV7-4 to TRBJ1-5; 9 positions agree with TRBD1. The V segment lost 4 bases and the J segment 5 bases; nucleotides outside the gene matches: 9. Germline-derived CDR1 and CDR2 are SGHVT and SQSDAQ. The CDR3 is made up of 16 amino acids. CDR3 nucleotides: TGTGCCAGCAGCTACTCGGACAGGGGATATGATCAGCCCCAGCATTTT. Translation gives CASSYSDRGYDQPQHF.

The CDR3 nucleotides read TGCGCCAGCAGCCAAGGTCCCCCGGGGGACGCTAGCTCCTATAATTCACCCCTCCACTTT. As protein: CASSQGPPGDASSYNSPLHF. The chain carries TRBV4-1 and TRBJ1-6, with D perhaps matching TRBD1 (5 bases). Germline CDR1 and CDR2: MGHRA and YSYEKL. The V and J ends lost 1 base and 0 bases respectively, with 19 bases between them. This CDR3 has 20 amino acids.

The chain carries TRBV21-1 and TRBJ2-2; the D segment call TRBD1 is taken from the table without a DNA check. TRBV21-1 is an annotated pseudogene. This CDR3 is built from 18 residues. This CDR3 reads CASTLPNRDTRGAGELFF. CDR3 in DNA: TGTGCCAGCACCCTTCCAAACCGGGACACCAGAGGGGCCGGGGAGCTGTTTTTT.

The CDR3 here is CASSFIPGQSYLGYTF. The CDR3, as DNA: TGTGCCAGCAGTTTCATCCCGGGACAGAGCTACCTTGGCTACACCTTC. The chain joins TRBV27 to TRBJ1-2, with 7 bases identical to TRBD1. The V segment lost 3 bases and the J segment 7 bases; nucleotides outside the gene matches: 14. The CDR3 length is 16 residues. The germline gives CDR1 MNHEY, CDR2 SMNVEV (reference sequence).

This clone showed up just once. The chain is built from TRBV27 and TRBJ1-1; no firm D call. The CDR3 has 17 residues. Germline CDR1 reads MNHEY; CDR2 reads SMNVEV (reference sequence). V was trimmed by 0 bases and J by 5 bases, leaving 19 bases between them. The CDR3 nucleotides read TGTGCCAGCAGTTTATCCCTGAGTTCGGTAGAGCAGACTGAAGCTTTCTTT. The encoded protein is CASSLSLSSVEQTEAFF.

The chain has TRBV2 and TRBJ1-6, with TRBD1 identical over 8 bases. The CDR3 runs to 17 residues. CDR1 is SNHLY, CDR2 FYNNEI, per germline. V lost 2 bases, J lost 8 bases, and 11 bases stayed unmatched. The CDR3 here is CASSEIVGGQGYSPLHF. CDR3 nucleotide sequence: TGTGCCAGCAGTGAAATCGTGGGTGGACAGGGTTATTCACCCCTCCACTTT. Complete variable domain (other parts from reference TRBV2 and TRBJ1-6): EPEVTQTPSHQVTQMGQEVILRCVPISNHLYFYWYRQILGQKVEFLVSFYNNEISEKSEIFDDQFSVERPDGSNFTLKIRSTKLEDSAMYFCASSEIVGGQGYSPLHFGNGTRLTVT.

The chain combines TRBV5-6 with TRBJ2-7; D remains unclear. The CDR3 runs 14 residues. Germline values: CDR1 SGHDT, CDR2 YYEEEE. V lost 0 bases, J lost 1 base, and 8 bases lay in between. CDR3 region: CASSLAPYSYEQYF. The CDR3, as DNA: TGTGCCAGCAGCTTGGCTCCTTATTCCTACGAGCAGTACTTC. Full variable domain (rest looked up from reference TRBV5-6 and TRBJ2-7): DAGVTQSPTHLIKTRGQQVTLRCSPKSGHDTVSWYQQALGQGPQFIFQYYEEEERQRGNFPDRFSGHQFPNYSSELNVNALLLGDSALYLCASSLAPYSYEQYFGPGTRLTVT.

This clone was observed a single time. The chain links TRBV19 to TRBJ2-2; D not resolved. CDR3 length equals 16 residues. The ends were cut back, 6 bases at V and 2 bases at J, with 16 bases in the middle. Germline assignment: CDR1 LNHDA and CDR2 SQIVND (reference sequence). In DNA form, the CDR3 reads TGTGCCAGTAGCCCAATAAGGCAGGTTAACACCGGGGAGCTGTTTTTT. As protein: CASSPIRQVNTGELFF.

V usage is TRBV4-1 and J usage is TRBJ1-4, with D perhaps matching TRBD1 (6 bases). Trimming left V 3 bases short and J 3 bases short, with 14 bases between. The CDR3 extends over 16 amino acids. Per germline, CDR1 MGHRA and CDR2 YSYEKL. The CDR3 DNA follows: TGCGCCAGCAGCCAGGAGACAGGTTTAGCTAATGAAAAACTGTTTTTT. The encoded protein is CASSQETGLANEKLFF.

This clone was counted a single time. The rearrangement uses TRBV4-2 and TRBJ2-5; D not certain. This CDR3 has 14 residues. Germline loops: CDR1 LGHNA, CDR2 YNFKEQ. Trimming cost V 0 bases and J 5 bases, with 10 bases left between them. The CDR3: CASSQEARWETQYF. The CDR3 nucleotides read TGTGCCAGCAGCCAAGAGGCTAGATGGGAGACCCAGTACTTC.

This clone appeared a single time. Here the CDR3 reads CAWSPLSARTGTRGNTIYF. DNA of the CDR3: TGTGCCTGGAGTCCACTCTCGGCCCGGACAGGGACCAGGGGAAACACCATATATTTT. The chain uses TRBV30 and TRBJ1-3; 8 bases line up with TRBD1. V shed 2 bases, J shed 4 bases, and the junction held 19 bases outside the gene matches. Germline CDR1 and CDR2: GTSNPN and SVGIG (reference sequence). The CDR3 is 19 amino acids.

The rearrangement uses TRBV6-5 and TRBJ2-7; TRBD2 matches 9 bases. The CDR3 totals 13 residues. The germline V gene encodes CDR1 MNHEY and CDR2 SVGAGI. The V and J ends lost 6 bases and 2 bases, in that order; junction bases with no gene match: 2. The CDR3 nucleotides read TGTGCCAGCAGAAGCGGGGGGACCTACGAGCAGTACTTC. Translated, it gives CASRSGGTYEQYF.